Only one count was recorded for the clone carrying this T cell receptor beta chain. Its antigen is unidentified. Specified time point: week 11, during vaccination. A single vaccine dose contained 300 ug of mutant IDH1 20-mer peptide, and topical imiquimod was used with it. The data are from a study of a mutant IDH1 vaccine in newly diagnosed glioma. About the study: The patients received vaccinations eight times, in weeks 1, 3, 5, 7, 11, 15, 19 and 23. Vaccination followed radiotherapy alone by 4-6 weeks, or accompanied temozolomide cycles. Patients were pretreated with radiotherapy, temozolomide, or both, mostly both. The study's findings and limits: Vaccination induced immune responses in approximately 93% of patients.

Clones were sequenced by immunoSEQ multiplex PCR, and TCRdb holds only the in-frame ones, with some missing. The table has about 25,000 clones, just over 70% seen once. The V gene lost 2 bases and the J gene lost 0 bases, with 5 bases spanning the gap. Germline V lookup: CDR1 MRHNA, CDR2 SNTAGT. CDR3 length equals 15 residues. V gene TRBV6-4 combines with J gene TRBJ2-6, with D unresolved. The source was peripheral blood mononuclear cells (PBMCs), collected from a glioma patient whose treatment included an IDH1 peptide vaccine. This TCR was recovered from a man younger than 35 with glioma. Some clones in this sample may be carry-over from other donors' samples. CDR3: CASSDGRSGANVLTF. Written as DNA, the CDR3 is TGTGCCAGCAGTGACGGCCGCTCTGGGGCCAACGTCCTGACTTTC.